This TCR beta chain was sequenced for a study of T cells in Graves' hyperthyroidism and ophthalmopathy. Study results and caveats: Most clonotypes that expanded in the thyroid above 0.001 also showed up in blood.

This clonotype appeared many times. Antigen specificity is unknown. Diagnostic decisions used clinical symptoms, serum thyroxine and TRAb, thyroid ultrasound and orbital computed tomography. The germline V gene has CDR1 MNHEY and CDR2 SVGAGI. The V gene lost 4 bases and the J gene lost 1 base, with 7 bases spanning the gap. The CDR3 is 13 residues long. Template material for amplifying TCR beta CDR3 regions consisted of RNA transcripts. First-round RT-PCR targeting the TCR CDR3 was performed with the HTBI primer set. TCRdb independently ran MiXCR on the multiplex PCR reads; one entry per CDR3 protein. This table has approximately 610,000 distinct CDR3 sequences, roughly 15% appearing once.

This sequence joins TRBV6-5 and TRBJ1-1; the D is unclear. The sequencing input was blood. The TCR sequence derives from a woman aged 40 to 49 with Graves' ophthalmopathy. CDR3 sequence reads: CASSSRTNTEAFF. The CDR3 DNA follows: TGTGCCAGCAGTTCCAGGACGAACACTGAAGCTTTCTTT.